This T cell receptor beta chain was found in a study of beta chain features in type 1 diabetes listed by TCRdb under 2018. About the investigation overall: Mean age, gender distribution, total cell number and subset yield were not different between patients and healthy donors. A total of roughly 100 million sorted cells were examined across all samples, and the number of cells per subset was strongly correlated with RNA yield. The study compared TCRB repertoires of sorted circulating CD4+ T cell subsets between recently diagnosed type 1 diabetes patients and matched healthy donors. Naive and central memory subsets were obtained from all 30 or so donors, but regulatory and stem cell-like memory subsets were isolated from only 8 patients and about 8 healthy donors.

Study-wide findings and limitations: At VDJ recombination sites, type 1 diabetes patients had fewer insertions and more deleted nucleotides, which implies abnormalities in thymic rearrangement. PCR might favor shorter templates, but patient and control samples were amplified and corrected together, so any skew would affect both groups equally. Only small numbers of individuals were included in the HLA sub-analyses, which left unresolved whether HLA type had any influence on TCRB rearrangement. The naive, central memory and regulatory TCRB repertoires appeared to resemble one another more closely among patients than among healthy donors. Type 1 diabetes patients showed a moderate but significant shortening of TCRB CDR3 length in all four CD4+ subsets. Sequencing cDNA rather than genomic DNA could over-represent highly expressing activated cells, although activation and CD3 levels did not differ between groups.

From each donor, a single peripheral blood sample of approximately 110 mL on average was drawn into heparinised tubes. A BD FACSAria II was used to sort naive, central memory, regulatory and stem cell-like memory CD4+ T cells with a panel that included CD45RO, CCR7, CD25, CD127, CD95 and CD27. Every sorted population had a purity above 95%. PBMCs were isolated right away by Lymphoprep density gradient centrifugation and were stained directly, without culture. So that batch effects would be minimized, each experiment stained and sorted samples in pairs, pairing one healthy donor with one patient. The entire amount of isolated RNA was reverse transcribed using the High Capacity cDNA Reverse Transcription Kit, so the sequenced TCRB transcripts were expressed ones. Deep immunoSEQ sequencing was performed on naive, central memory and regulatory T cell samples, with an average of roughly 3.5 million total reads per sample. After sorted cells were lysed in RLT buffer, RNA was extracted with DNase-treated RNeasy Micro or Mini kits, with the choice depending on cell number. To prevent cross-contamination, each cell subset was processed individually, whereas patient and healthy donor samples were processed jointly. The immunoSEQ multiplex PCR was used to amplify TCRB sequences from cDNA, yielding 87-bp fragments that span the CDR3 region. Sequencing of the amplicons was performed on the Illumina HiSeq platform. Processing in the source paper ran as follows. Synthetic template baselines were used to correct PCR bias computationally, reads within Hamming distance 2 were collapsed together, and singletons that could not be merged were discarded. Reads were aligned to IMGT to assign V, D and J genes, CDR3 length, and insertions or deletions at six rearrangement sites. Clonotype counts were normalized to sorted cell number within each subset before computing true diversity and Gini coefficients with the tcR R package. The overlap coefficient, calculated on TCRB nucleotide sequences, was used to quantify repertoire sharing. Entries here come from immuneACCESS through TCRdb and include only in-frame sequences with V and J called. Some clones fail to appear in such tables; in the studies checked, an unresolved V gene covers under half of the shortfall, and the cause of the remainder is unknown. That table gives V, J and clone size, and the DNA gave D and trimming. For this sample there are some 44,000 clones; roughly 70% appear just once. Clones ranked in the top ten supply approximately 2% of the sample.

About this clone: Its antigen is not yet known. No per-base quality is available; no much larger clone lies one base away.

The specimen sequenced was Tregs from blood. Taken with the paper, the label for cell subset or site translates to: regulatory CD4+ T cells. This receptor was identified in a woman between 18 and 29 years old with type 1 diabetes.

The DNA reads as follows: TGTGCCTGGAGTGTGTGGACAAGAAACACAGATACGCAGTATTTT. The resulting protein is CAWSVWTRNTDTQYF. The sequence is built from TRBV30 and TRBJ2-3; TRBD1 could be the D gene, as 5 bases match. The CDR3 contains 15 residues, cysteine and phenylalanine counted. Only the CDR3 region is kept as DNA, spanning 45 bases read in frame from base 1. CDR1 and CDR2 are read off the germline V gene (reference sequence) as GTSNPN and SVGIG. The trim is 0 bases for V and 2 bases for J, with a gap of 12 bases between the germline ends.